This T cell receptor beta chain was retrieved from a study of shared clonotypes between healthy human individuals (TCRdb year 2020). Context from the whole study: A couple of women and a few men aged 18 to 49 years were included in the cohort. To estimate repertoire size and how much clonotype sharing occurs between individuals, the study deeply sequenced the blood TCR repertoires of 4 to 6 healthy adults. For each donor, CD4 naive and CD4 memory were each run on three plates, CD8 naive on two plates, and CD8 memory on one plate. Between about 0.85 and 10 billion PBMCs per donor were obtained by leukapheresis. To increase sequencing depth and limit assay-specific biases, TCR repertoire library preparation and sequencing were carried out by different laboratories using diverse techniques. Results and caveats for the whole study, not just this receptor: The small number of donors limited the genetic and exposure-history diversity represented. Compared with non-shared clonotypes, the clonotypes found in all four sorted-subset donors had higher generation probabilities. Naive subsets generally had larger estimated clonotype richness than memory subsets. Pairwise subsampling led to the expectation that sequencing depth would affect the degree of clonotype sharing among donors. About 5% of naive CD4, 3.5% of naive CD8, about 2.1% of memory CD4, and less than 0.45% of memory CD8 clonotypes were shared across several donors. Rarefaction of sorted-subset datasets indicated incomplete sequencing despite the large sequencing depth. Only blood was sampled, and tissue TCR repertoires likely differ from those in blood.

Reading from cysteine to phenylalanine, the CDR3 counts 15 amino acids. The DNA shown is the 45-base CDR3, in frame from base 1. For CDR1 and CDR2, the germline V gene (reference sequence) lists MNHEY and SMNVEV. V and J lose 3 bases and 2 bases, and a span of 14 bases separates them. Points on this clone: Its antigen is still unknown. Per-nucleotide qualities are absent, and no much larger clonotype sits a single base away.

CD8 naive samples were CD45RO-negative cells positively selected for CCR7, giving a CD45RA+CCR7+ population that excluded TemRA cells. The donors were healthy, HIV-negative adults who had no recently reported acute infections or vaccinations. Only Caucasian adults living in Nashville, Tennessee, USA were represented among the donors. Blood was collected by leukapheresis, and PBMCs were isolated by Ficoll-Histopaque density gradient centrifugation and then cryopreserved in liquid nitrogen vapor phase. Analytical flow cytometry was used to check the purity and quantity of each magnetically sorted T cell population. Genomic DNA was isolated from each sorted fraction and quantified by UV absorbance on a Nanodrop 2000c. TCR CDR3 regions were amplified from genomic DNA by multiplex PCR using the deep immunoSEQ assay. Extracted genomic DNA from each cell subset was spread evenly across all wells of several immunoSEQ 96-well plates, with each plate serving as a replicate. For sorted subsets, approximately 200 ng of genomic DNA, equivalent to around 29,000 T cell genomes, went into each replicate PCR. Purified libraries were quantified with a Qubit 3.0 fluorometer, sized on a Bioanalyzer 2100, and re-quantified with the KAPA Library Quantification kit. Each immunoSEQ 96-well plate was sequenced on its own single-read 150-cycle Illumina NextSeq 550 flow cell. For the original study's pipeline: The immunoSEQ output contained only junctional sequences without quality scores, so filtering could not match that applied to full-length reads. To assign V/J genes and CDR3, sequences were annotated against IMGT germline references using PyIR, a Python wrapper for IgBLAST v1.9. Reads with weak V/J assignments (E-value above 1e-6), missing CDR3, stop codons, out-of-frame junctions, or ambiguous translated residues were removed. V3J clonotypes were defined as sequences sharing the same inferred V gene, J gene, and CDR3 amino acid sequence. The percentage overlap between two repertoires was calculated by dividing the number of shared unique clonotypes by the size of the smaller repertoire. RTK rarefaction, the Chao1 estimator, and Recon v2.1 estimates of unobserved clonotypes were used to assess repertoire richness. Generation probabilities for all TCRbeta clonotypes obtained by the gDNA method from a handful of donors were computed using OLGA. TCRdb holds this immuneACCESS table with in-frame rearrangements only. Some clones are missing; in checked studies, unresolved V genes explain under half, and the rest has no known cause. V, J and clone size reflect that table, while D and trimming were determined from the DNA. Across this sample there are about 2.1 million clones, with roughly 95% seen only once. The ten largest clonotypes hold about 1.6% of the sample.

In this chain, TRBV27 is recombined with TRBJ2-7; the D gene is perhaps TRBD1 or TRBD2, as each covers 6 bases. This receptor was identified in a young man in good health. Some clones in this sample may be carry-over from other donors' samples. Sequenced input: naive CD8+ T cells from PBMCs. This sample's cell subset or site label indicates: CD45RA+CCR7+. The CDR3 reads as follows: CASSLDGGGAYEQYF. The DNA sequence is given as TGTGCCAGCAGTTTGGACGGAGGGGGAGCCTACGAGCAGTACTTC.